The rows below give T cell receptor beta chains drawn from one sample of a study of CD8 T cells in Susac syndrome. TCRdb re-called the immunoSEQ multiplex PCR reads through MiXCR, storing one row per CDR3 protein. The sample includes 100,000 to 150,000 distinct CDR3 sequences, around 86% seen only once; the top ten take about 0.51%. The source material was CD8+ T cells from PBMCs. The receptors here all came from a human donor with multiple sclerosis. The CDR3 runs from the conserved cysteine through the conserved F or W. The D gene is left open where the match is weak. Clone sizes are given selectively: once, few, many, or a class where the clone is expanded.

abundance,j_gene,d_gene,v_gene,CDR3aa,CDR3nt
-,TRBJ1-2,-,TRBV7-9,CASSLGGALVHGYTF,TGTGCCAGCAGCTTAGGGGGGGCCCTGGTTCATGGCTACACCTTC
-,TRBJ2-5,-,TRBV4-1,CASSSVPARGETQYF,TGCGCCAGCAGCTCGGTCCCCGCGAGAGGAGAGACCCAGTACTTC
once,TRBJ1-6,TRBD1,TRBV12-3/TRBV12-4,CASSFGTGYSPLHF,TGTGCCAGCAGTTTCGGGACAGGTTATTCACCCCTCCACTTT
once,TRBJ2-6,-,TRBV12-3/TRBV12-4,CASSFSGRDSGANVLTF,TGTGCCAGCAGTTTTTCAGGACGGGACTCTGGGGCCAACGTCCTGACTTTC
once,TRBJ1-5,-,TRBV20-1,CSARDPRDWENQPQHF,TGCAGTGCTAGGGACCCTCGGGACTGGGAAAATCAGCCCCAGCATTTT
-,TRBJ1-1,-,TRBV5-6,CASRGGGSEAFF,TGTGCCAGCAGAGGTGGAGGGTCTGAAGCTTTCTTT
once,TRBJ2-2,-,TRBV4-1,CASSQDEGGWSTGELFF,TGCGCCAGCAGCCAAGATGAGGGGGGCTGGAGCACCGGGGAGCTGTTTTTT
few,TRBJ2-5,-,TRBV11-2,CASSFLGPETQYF,TGTGCCAGCAGCTTCTTGGGGCCGGAGACCCAGTACTTC
-,TRBJ2-1,TRBD2,TRBV19,CASSSGTRSFNEQFF,TGTGCCAGTAGTTCCGGGACTAGGAGTTTCAATGAGCAGTTCTTC
-,TRBJ1-2,-,TRBV15,CATSGGRYEFGYTF,TGTGCCACCAGCGGTGGACGATACGAGTTTGGCTACACCTTC
-,TRBJ2-1,-,TRBV3-1,CASSQERVGEWSYNEQFF,TGTGCCAGCAGCCAAGAACGGGTGGGAGAGTGGTCCTACAATGAGCAGTTCTTC
-,TRBJ2-3,TRBD2,TRBV2,CASSELAGATDAQYF,TGTGCCAGCAGTGAATTAGCGGGGGCCACAGATGCGCAGTATTTT
once,TRBJ2-1,-,TRBV9,CASSEITTGEQFF,TGTGCCAGCAGCGAAATCACTACAGGAGAGCAGTTCTTC
-,TRBJ1-3,TRBD1,TRBV27,CASSLQGASGNTIYF,TGTGCCAGCAGTCTACAGGGGGCTTCTGGAAACACCATATATTTT
-,TRBJ1-1,-,TRBV4-1,CASSQDRGGLTEAFF,TGCGCCAGCAGCCAAGACAGGGGAGGTCTCACTGAAGCTTTCTTT
-,TRBJ1-6,-,TRBV19,CASRGSYNSPLHF,TGTGCCAGTAGAGGTTCCTATAATTCACCCCTCCACTTT
-,TRBJ2-5,-,TRBV19,CASSIWGDYQETQYF,TGTGCCAGTAGTATCTGGGGGGACTACCAAGAGACCCAGTACTTC
-,TRBJ2-7,-,TRBV7-9,CASSPGRGQYF,TGTGCCAGCAGCCCGGGCAGGGGGCAGTACTTC
-,TRBJ2-3,-,TRBV15,CAASLQELRVDLTDTQYF,TGTGCCGCCAGCTTACAAGAGCTTAGGGTGGATCTCACAGATACGCAGTATTTT
-,TRBJ1-1,TRBD1,TRBV28,CASSSSGGGGKAFF,TGTGCCAGCAGTTCGTCCGGAGGGGGCGGGAAAGCTTTCTTT
once,TRBJ2-4,-,TRBV15,CATSRSGANIQYF,TGTGCCACCAGCCGCTCGGGGGCCAACATTCAGTACTTC
-,TRBJ2-4,-,TRBV5-6,CASSSGSGVFAKNIQYF,TGTGCCAGCAGCTCGGGCTCGGGTGTGTTCGCCAAAAACATTCAGTACTTC
-,TRBJ2-3,-,TRBV5-4,CASSLFDGPVADTQYF,TGTGCCAGCAGCTTGTTTGACGGGCCGGTGGCAGATACGCAGTATTTT
-,TRBJ1-5,-,TRBV10-3,CAIRDKGNQPQHF,TGTGCCATCAGGGACAAGGGGAATCAGCCCCAGCATTTT
few,TRBJ1-2,TRBD1,TRBV30,CAWSTGGDYGYTF,TGTGCCTGGAGCACAGGGGGCGACTATGGCTACACCTTC
once,TRBJ2-3,TRBD1,TRBV7-9,CASSFLTGGWDTQYF,TGTGCCAGCAGCTTCCTGACAGGGGGCTGGGATACGCAGTATTTT
-,TRBJ2-2,-,TRBV23-1,CASSQSRHRERHTGELFF,TGCGCCAGCAGTCAATCTAGACACCGGGAGCGTCACACCGGGGAGCTGTTTTTT
-,TRBJ2-1,TRBD2,TRBV4-1,CASSQEGGGGRTWSEDDNEQFF,TGCGCCAGCAGCCAAGAGGGGGGAGGCGGGAGGACTTGGTCCGAGGACGACAATGAGCAGTTCTTC